The rows below give T cell receptor beta chains drawn from one sample of a study of TIL therapy for anti-PD-1-resistant metastatic lung cancer. Generated by immunoSEQ multiplex PCR, the TCRdb table keeps only in-frame clones and is missing some. The sample contains 50,000 to 65,000 clones, around 68% of which appear only once. The starting material was blood, obtained at baseline. All receptors derive from a person aged 25-85 years with non-small cell lung cancer. CDR3s include the opening cysteine and the closing phenylalanine or tryptophan. D genes are given only for firm matches. Expanded clones get a size class; other rows say once, few or many, or leave the size out.

V gene,D gene,J gene,clone size,CDR3 DNA,CDR3 protein
TRBV19,.,TRBJ1-5,few,TGTGCCAGTAACGACAAGGCCCTTGTCCAGCCCCAGCATTTT,CASNDKALVQPQHF
TRBV28,.,TRBJ1-1,.,TGTGCCAGCAGTTCCTCGGGGGTTTTCGCTTTCTTT,CASSSSGVFAFF
TRBV11-1,.,TRBJ2-2,.,TGTGCCAGCAGCTTCGGGAGAGGCCCCGGGGAGCTGTTTTTT,CASSFGRGPGELFF
TRBV9,TRBD2,TRBJ2-2,.,TGTGCCAGCAGCCGGGCGGCTAGCGGGAACACCGGGGAGCTGTTTTTT,CASSRAASGNTGELFF
TRBV5-1,.,TRBJ2-5,.,TGCGCCAGCAGCCCCGTGATCCAAGAGACCCAGTACTTC,CASSPVIQETQYF
TRBV28,TRBD1,TRBJ2-7,.,TGTGCCAGCGTGACAGGGACGGACGAGCAGTACTTC,CASVTGTDEQYF
TRBV29-1,TRBD2,TRBJ2-1,few,TGCAGCGTTGAGACTAGCGGGAGGAGGGATGAGCAGTTCTTC,CSVETSGRRDEQFF
TRBV9,TRBD1,TRBJ2-7,.,TGTGCCAGCAGCGTAGAGGGGGCGCTTATATCGGAGCAGTACTTC,CASSVEGALISEQYF
TRBV7-8,.,TRBJ1-2,.,TGTGCCAGCAGCCGCGGTCTCGCCTATGGCTACACCTTC,CASSRGLAYGYTF
TRBV15,TRBD1,TRBJ2-7,.,TGTGCCACCAGCAAACCTGGGACAGCAAGCTCCTACGAGCAGTACTTC,CATSKPGTASSYEQYF
TRBV6-5,.,TRBJ1-3,.,TGTGCCAGCAGTTATCGAGGGGCTGGAAACACCATATATTTT,CASSYRGAGNTIYF
TRBV5-4,TRBD2,TRBJ2-7,.,TGTGCCAGCAACGCTGGGGGTCTAGCGGGAGGAATCTCCTACGAGCAGTACTTC,CASNAGGLAGGISYEQYF
TRBV5-1,TRBD2,TRBJ2-1,.,TGCGCCAGCAGCTCCGGGACTAGCGGCTACAATGAGCAGTTCTTC,CASSSGTSGYNEQFF
TRBV7-3,.,TRBJ1-2,.,TGTGCCAGCAGCTTAGGGGGAGGCTATGGCTACACCTTC,CASSLGGGYGYTF
TRBV5-8,.,TRBJ1-1,.,TGTGCCAGCAGCTTAAAGGACAGATCCACTGAAGCTTTCTTT,CASSLKDRSTEAFF
TRBV10-2,TRBD2,TRBJ2-3,.,TGCGCCAGCAGTGAGTCTGGCGGGGGGATGCAGTATTTT,CASSESGGGMQYF
TRBV5-6,TRBD2,TRBJ2-3,.,TGTGCCAGCAGACTACATAGCGGGGGAGCCTTGGATACGCAGTATTTT,CASRLHSGGALDTQYF
TRBV5-1,.,TRBJ2-7,.,TGCGCCAGCAGCTTGGTAACGAGCGGAGAGGGGGAGCAGTACTTC,CASSLVTSGEGEQYF
TRBV2,TRBD2,TRBJ2-3,.,TGTGCCACGGGACTAGCGGGGGATCTTAGCACAGATACGCAGTATTTT,CATGLAGDLSTDTQYF
TRBV9,TRBD1,TRBJ2-1,.,TGTGCCAGCAGCGTAGGGTCGGGACAGGTGACATACAATGAGCAGTTCTTC,CASSVGSGQVTYNEQFF
TRBV18,.,TRBJ2-3,.,TGTGCCAGCTCACCACTCTCCGGTACTCGCACAGATACGCAGTATTTT,CASSPLSGTRTDTQYF
TRBV6-1,.,TRBJ2-3,.,TGTGCCAGCAGTGAAAGGTATCTAAGCACAGATACGCAGTATTTT,CASSERYLSTDTQYF
TRBV12-5,.,TRBJ2-5,.,TGTGCTAGTGGTTTGGTCCCGGGGGAGACCCAGTACTTC,CASGLVPGETQYF
TRBV21-1,.,TRBJ1-5,.,TGTGCCAGCAGCAAAGAGGGCACCTATCTGGGGTATAGCAATCAGCCCCAGCATTTT,CASSKEGTYLGYSNQPQHF
TRBV2,TRBD1,TRBJ1-5,.,TGTGCCAGCAGTCCAATGACAGGGGGCGATCAGCCCCAGCATTTT,CASSPMTGGDQPQHF
TRBV6-6,.,TRBJ1-1,few,TGTGCCAGCAAAGGGGGAGGTACTGAAGCTTTCTTT,CASKGGGTEAFF
TRBV30,.,TRBJ1-2,.,TGTGCCTGGAGTGTGGGCAGATCCTATGGCTACACCTTC,CAWSVGRSYGYTF
TRBV5-6,.,TRBJ1-2,medium-sized,TGTGCCAGCAGCTTGGTTGTAGGGGACTATGGCTACACCTTC,CASSLVVGDYGYTF
TRBV18,.,TRBJ2-3,.,TGTGCCAGCTCACCAAACATGGGCAGAGATACGCAGTATTTT,CASSPNMGRDTQYF
TRBV11-2,.,TRBJ1-1,.,TGTGCCAGCAGCCAAATCCCCAGACCGAACACTGAAGCTTTCTTT,CASSQIPRPNTEAFF
TRBV5-1,.,TRBJ2-1,once,TGCGCCAGCAGGAACCGGGGGTCCTCCTACAATGAGCAGTTCTTC,CASRNRGSSYNEQFF
TRBV5-4,.,TRBJ1-2,few,TGTGCCAGCAGCTGGGCCGAGGGGGGTCTTACGGGCTACACCTTC,CASSWAEGGLTGYTF
TRBV9,.,TRBJ2-3,.,TGTGCCAGCAGTCCTAATGGGGATACGCAGTATTTT,CASSPNGDTQYF
TRBV7-8,TRBD1,TRBJ2-2,.,TGTGCCAGCAGAACCGGGACAGGGGGATCCGGGGAGCTGTTTTTT,CASRTGTGGSGELFF
TRBV30,.,TRBJ2-5,.,TGTGCCTGGAGTGTTGGGACCCAAGAGACCCAGTACTTC,CAWSVGTQETQYF
TRBV7-2,.,TRBJ1-5,once,TGTGCCAGCAGCGAACAGGGTGACCAGCCCCAGCATTTT,CASSEQGDQPQHF
TRBV5-5,.,TRBJ2-5,.,TGTGCCAGCAGCTTGGAGGCTAGCACGAAGACCCAGTACTTC,CASSLEASTKTQYF
TRBV7-9,.,TRBJ2-3,.,TGTGCCAGCAGCCTTCGACAGAGTTACACAGATACGCAGTATTTT,CASSLRQSYTDTQYF
TRBV6-5,.,TRBJ2-1,.,TGTGCCAGCAGTTACAATCGGTATTCGGAGTTCTTC,CASSYNRYSEFF
TRBV27,.,TRBJ2-2,many,TGTGCCAGCAGTTTTTTGGCCGGGGAGCTGTTTTTT,CASSFLAGELFF
TRBV5-1,.,TRBJ1-3,once,TGCGCCAGCAGCTTGGACGGAGTGAGCTCTGGAAACACCATATATTTT,CASSLDGVSSGNTIYF
TRBV5-4,.,TRBJ2-1,.,TGTGCCAGCAGACGAGACAGACCCCTCTACAATGAGCAGTTCTTC,CASRRDRPLYNEQFF
TRBV5-1,.,TRBJ2-2,.,TGCGCCAGCGCGGAAGGGGCCGGCGGCACCGGGGAGCTGTTTTTT,CASAEGAGGTGELFF
TRBV2,.,TRBJ1-1,.,TGTGCCAGCAGTGACACCCGGACAGTGAACACTGAAGCTTTCTTT,CASSDTRTVNTEAFF
TRBV7-9,TRBD1,TRBJ2-1,.,TGTGCCAGCAGCATATCCCCGGGACAGAGAAACAATGAGCAGTTCTTC,CASSISPGQRNNEQFF
TRBV9,TRBD1,TRBJ1-6,.,TGTGCCAGCAGCCTAGACAGGGCTAATTCACCCCTCCACTTT,CASSLDRANSPLHF
TRBV6-6,TRBD2,TRBJ2-7,.,TGTGCCAGCAGTCCGCCGACTAGCGGGATTGGCTACGAGCAGTACTTC,CASSPPTSGIGYEQYF
TRBV5-4,TRBD1,TRBJ1-1,.,TGTGCCAGCAGCTTAACAGGGGAAAGGCTCGCTTTCTTT,CASSLTGERLAFF
TRBV7-7,TRBD1,TRBJ2-1,once,TGTGCTAGCAGCTCAGACAGGGTGAAGCAGTTCTTC,CASSSDRVKQFF
TRBV28,.,TRBJ1-1,.,TGTGCCAGCAGGCCAGGTCGGAACACTGAAGCTTTCTTT,CASRPGRNTEAFF
TRBV19,TRBD1,TRBJ2-7,.,TGTGCCAGTAGTATCCTCGGGGACAGGGCATACGAGCAGTACTTC,CASSILGDRAYEQYF
TRBV9,.,TRBJ1-2,.,TGTGCCAGCAGTGCCGGGACTACAAACTATGGCTACACCTTC,CASSAGTTNYGYTF